This is a list of T cell receptor beta chains from one sample in a study of vaccination and CD4 T cells after COVID-19. Using its own MiXCR run on the PCR reads, TCRdb lists one record per CDR3 protein. The data hold approximately 21,000 distinct CDR3 sequences, with over 55% observed a single time. Their target antigens are unknown. Sequences were obtained from CD4+ T cells from blood, cultured in vitro. Receptors were obtained from a human donor who had recovered from COVID-19. Both conserved end residues are trimmed from each CDR3. The order of the fields is CDR3 length, J gene, V gene, CDR3 protein.

11,TRBJ2-2,TRBV21-1,LHRPSGTGELF
12,TRBJ1-6,TRBV6-5,ASSYSLRRSPLH
7,TRBJ2-7,TRBV20-1,SAGYEQY
15,TRBJ1-5,TRBV28,ASSPKTTTVSNQPQH
12,TRBJ2-7,TRBV20-1,SAPKIRQSYEQY
13,TRBJ1-5,TRBV7-2,ASSGDRVFNQPQH
11,TRBJ1-5,TRBV24-1,ATSDWANQPQH
13,TRBJ1-1,TRBV6-2/TRBV6-3,ASSYPDRGGTEAF
15,TRBJ2-5,TRBV20-1,SARDSTSAKEWETQY
14,TRBJ2-7,TRBV7-2,ASSLGGQGPWNEQY
14,TRBJ1-5,TRBV15,ATSRARQGMGQPQH
14,TRBJ2-5,TRBV2,ASSEEIFRSQETQY
10,TRBJ1-2,TRBV7-9,ASSLLTLGYT
14,TRBJ2-4,TRBV20-1,SARGTTLLAKNIQY
14,TRBJ2-7,TRBV6-5,ASSYVRDEGAYEQY
10,TRBJ2-5,TRBV18,ASSSDQETQY
15,TRBJ1-5,TRBV27,ASSLSPISGDNQPQH
16,TRBJ1-2,TRBV7-2,ASSFYICSAPGVYGYT
11,TRBJ1-1,TRBV30,AWSRQGGTEAF
11,TRBJ2-6,TRBV7-3,ASSPRWANVLT
13,TRBJ1-1,TRBV6-2/TRBV6-3,ASSYSSAGGTEAF
12,TRBJ1-3,TRBV12-3/TRBV12-4,ASSRAQGWYTIY
13,TRBJ2-5,TRBV7-9,ASSLAPDSQETQY
13,TRBJ1-5,TRBV4-1,ASSQEQGANQPQH
11,TRBJ1-4,TRBV7-9,ASSLAPGEKLF
11,TRBJ1-6,TRBV20-1,SARGDIDSPLH
12,TRBJ1-4,TRBV27,ASSSSRAGEKLF
11,TRBJ2-3,TRBV20-1,SARDQAGGTQY
12,TRBJ1-1,TRBV24-1,ATPASAGGTEAF
12,TRBJ1-4,TRBV7-2,ASSLKEGAQKLF
9,TRBJ2-3,TRBV24-1,ATRDTGTQY
13,TRBJ1-5,TRBV28,ASYGTVYSNQPQH
15,TRBJ1-5,TRBV7-9,ASSLGQGVASGQPQH
14,TRBJ1-2,TRBV6-1,ASSSVRGQNYYGYT
12,TRBJ1-1,TRBV6-2/TRBV6-3,ASSPTGTGGEAF
13,TRBJ1-6,TRBV20-1,SATVRGAGNSPLH
13,TRBJ2-1,TRBV20-1,SAVKGGGIYNEQF
12,TRBJ2-7,TRBV10-1,ASSVGQDYYEQY
14,TRBJ1-2,TRBV6-5,ASSYSFDNRDYGYT
13,TRBJ1-5,TRBV10-3,ASSPPGYSNQPQH
12,TRBJ1-5,TRBV20-1,SARAGGGNQPQH
13,TRBJ2-2,TRBV7-3,ASSLSPSSYGELF
13,TRBJ1-2,TRBV24-1,ATSDSSRQGQGYT
14,TRBJ1-2,TRBV6-1,ASSEGLGAGSYGYT
12,TRBJ1-5,TRBV12-3/TRBV12-4,ASTLGLGNQPQH
13,TRBJ1-6,TRBV2,ASSEEYRENSPLH
12,TRBJ2-2,TRBV4-3,ASSLGTGTGELF
11,TRBJ2-5,TRBV11-2,ASSSSGEGTQY
14,TRBJ2-2,TRBV20-1,SASRPGQANTGELF
13,TRBJ2-7,TRBV7-2,ASSLSGTSLGEQY
12,TRBJ2-1,TRBV28,ASRESGTRGEQF
11,TRBJ2-5,TRBV2,ASSDGGWETQY
10,TRBJ1-4,TRBV19,ATTTEGEKLF
13,TRBJ2-2,TRBV2,ASSEVDSRAGELF
11,TRBJ1-5,TRBV27,ASSLKVNQPQH
10,TRBJ2-7,TRBV2,ASRETGYEQY
9,TRBJ1-2,TRBV6-7,ASSYSCGYT